These 10 T cell receptor beta chains originate from one sample sequenced in a study of T cell responses to AZD1222 COVID-19 vaccine (dated by TCRdb to the early 2020s). Read against the paper, the sample's time point label means: baseline before first vaccination. Library method: the immunoSEQ multiplex PCR assay. The table comes from immuneACCESS by way of TCRdb, which keeps in-frame sequences with V and J called. Part of the clones is missing from these tables; in studies checked, under half for an unresolved V gene and the rest for unknown reasons. Counted in this sample were 45,000 to 60,000 clones; around nine tenths of them appeared once. 3% to 4.5% of the sample goes to the ten largest clones. Sample: peripheral blood, taken on day 0 of AZD1222 vaccination. Source of these receptors: an adult in good health.

The chain uses TRBV11-2 and TRBJ2-3; D is perhaps TRBD1 (6 bases). Germline loops: CDR1 SGHAT, CDR2 FQNNGV. V dropped 4 bases and J dropped 6 bases, with 11 bases sitting between them. The CDR3 has 13 residues. CDR3 amino acids: CASSSHRADTQYF. The DNA of the CDR3 is TGTGCCAGCAGCTCCCACAGGGCGGATACGCAGTATTTT.

This clone showed up just once. This chain joins TRBV6-6 and TRBJ2-2; possibly TRBD1 for D (7 bases). Germline V lookup: CDR1 MNHNY, CDR2 SVGAGI (reference sequence). V lost 2 bases to trimming and J lost 5 bases, with 12 bases between them. The CDR3 loop spans 15 amino acids. For the CDR3, the DNA is TGTGCCAGCAGTTACGGGCAGGGGGGAACCGGGGAGCTGTTTTTT. It encodes CASSYGQGGTGELFF.

This rearrangement joins TRBV19 to TRBJ2-3, with a possible D match to TRBD1 (6 bases). Germline V gene lookup returns CDR1 LNHDA and CDR2 SQIVND (reference sequence). V lost 8 bases, J lost 3 bases, and 9 bases lay in between. The CDR3 sequence is 12 residues long. The CDR3 nucleotides read TGTGCCAGTGGGACACGGACAGATACGCAGTATTTT. This sequence encodes CASGTRTDTQYF.

V and J are TRBV19 and TRBJ1-4; D ambiguous. Trimming took 1 base from V and 1 from J, leaving 13 bases between them. Germline CDR1 reads LNHDA; CDR2 reads SQIVND (reference sequence). The CDR3 has 17 residues. This CDR3 is CASSIGTRQRTNEKLFF. CDR3 in DNA: TGTGCCAGTAGTATAGGCACACGGCAGCGAACTAATGAAAAACTGTTTTTT.

The rearrangement links TRBV7-8 to TRBJ2-7; TRBD1 agrees at 9 bases. Germline V CDR1 and CDR2: SGHVS, FQNEAQ. CDR3 length: 15 residues. With V trimmed by 5 bases and J by 0 bases, 5 bases remained unmatched. The CDR3, as DNA: TGTGCCAGCAGCCCTGGGACAGGGAGCTCCTACGAGCAGTACTTC. Translating gives CASSPGTGSSYEQYF.

The rearrangement links TRBV5-1 to TRBJ1-1, with no clear D. V lost 3 bases and J 10 bases, leaving 31 bases between the germline ends. CDR1 is SGHRS and CDR2 is YFSETQ in the germline V gene. This CDR3 has 18 amino acids. CDR3: CASSSPLTPKDGEAGAFF. The CDR3 bases are TGCGCCAGCAGCTCCCCCCTGACCCCAAAAGACGGCGAGGCGGGAGCTTTCTTT.

In nucleotides, the CDR3 is TGTGCCAGCAGCTTGGGGACAGGGGTCGGAGGCTACACCTTC. Translated: CASSLGTGVGGYTF. The chain uses TRBV7-9 and TRBJ1-2; 10 positions agree with TRBD1. Germline lookup yields CDR1 SEHNR and CDR2 FQNEAQ (reference sequence). Losses at the gene ends were 3 bases for V and 8 bases for J; bases not matched to a gene: 6. The CDR3 totals 14 residues.

The chain couples TRBV11-2 to TRBJ2-5, with 11 positions matching TRBD2. CDR3 length: 17 amino acids. V lost 6 bases to trimming and J lost 5 bases; unmatched junction nucleotides: 14. Per germline, CDR1 SGHAT and CDR2 FQNNGV. CDR3: CASSPGVLAGGGETQYF. The CDR3 bases are TGTGCCAGCAGTCCCGGGGTTCTAGCGGGGGGAGGGGAGACCCAGTACTTC.

V and J are TRBV6-2 or TRBV6-3 and TRBJ2-3; D unclear. The CDR3 extends over 12 amino acids. Trimming shortened V by 3 bases and J by 6 bases, and 7 bases separated the two germline ends. Germline CDR1 and CDR2: MNHEY and SVGEGT. The CDR3: CASSYGPDTQYF. Here the CDR3 DNA reads TGTGCCAGCAGTTATGGGCCCGATACGCAGTATTTT.

This chain links TRBV11-2 with TRBJ2-1; 9 nucleotides agree with TRBD1. This CDR3 spans 12 amino acids. The V and J ends lost 3 bases and 15 bases, in that order; junction bases with no gene match: 6. From germline, CDR1 is SGHAT and CDR2 FQNNGV. The CDR3 DNA is TGTGCCAGCAGCTTGGGGACAGGGACAAGGTTCTTC. It encodes CASSLGTGTRFF. Complete variable domain (other parts from reference TRBV11-2 and TRBJ2-1): EAGVAQSPRYKIIEKRQSVAFWCNPISGHATLYWYQQILGQGPKLLIQFQNNGVVDDSQLPKDRFSAERLKGVDSTLKIQPAKLEDSAVYLCASSLGTGTRFFGPGTRLTVL.